This TCR beta chain was sequenced during a study of vaccination and CD4 T cells after COVID-19. In the study overall: Post-vaccination samples were procured at a median of 72 days following dose two (range 14 to 241).

The treatment here: roughly ten-day PBMC culture with coronavirus spike peptide pools or control peptides (ViraFEST assay). The unexposed donor's CD4+ T cells were collected before the COVID-19 pandemic (2011-2018). TCRs were sequenced by ViraFEST after antigen-specific T cells had been expanded with peptide pools. This CDR3 is built from 10 residues. CDR1 MNHNS and CDR2 SASEGT come from the germline V gene. About this clonotype itself: Its antigen is unknown. Relative to the germline gene, one junction end is altered; a read error may explain this.

The Oncomine TCR Beta short-read assay sequenced DNA from cultured CD4+ T cells. The source of extracted genomic DNA was cultured CD4+ T cells. Each CDR3 protein is one row after TCRdb ran MiXCR on the PCR reads. The sample lists about 7,000 distinct CDR3 sequences; 45% to 55% were seen once. V and J are TRBV6-1 and TRBJ1-2; tentative D call: TRBD1 (5 bases). Sequenced: CD4+ T cells from blood, cultured in vitro. The receptor was derived from a human donor in good health. The CDR3 nucleotides are TGCGCCGGGGAGGGGTATGGCTACACCTTC. Protein product: CAGEGYGYTF.